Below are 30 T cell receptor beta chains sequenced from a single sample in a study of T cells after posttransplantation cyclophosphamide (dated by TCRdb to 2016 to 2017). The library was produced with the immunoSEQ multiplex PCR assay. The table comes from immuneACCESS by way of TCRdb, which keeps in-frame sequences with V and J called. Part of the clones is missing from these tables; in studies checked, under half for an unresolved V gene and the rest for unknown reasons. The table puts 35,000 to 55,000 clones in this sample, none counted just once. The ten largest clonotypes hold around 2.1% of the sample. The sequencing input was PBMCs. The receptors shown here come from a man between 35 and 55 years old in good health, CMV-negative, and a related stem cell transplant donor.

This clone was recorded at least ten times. CDR3 in DNA: TGTGCCAGCTCACCACCATCCACAGGGAACACTGAAGCTTTCTTT. Its translation: CASSPPSTGNTEAFF. The chain is built from TRBV18 and TRBJ1-1; the D gene is possibly TRBD1 (5 bases). V was pared by 0 bases and J by 1 base, with 9 bases between. CDR3 length: 15 amino acids. Germline V gene sequence: CDR1 KGHSH, CDR2 LQKENI. Based on the CDR3 plus reference TRBV18 and TRBJ1-1, the full variable domain is NAGVMQNPRHLVRRRGQEARLRCSPMKGHSHVYWYRQLPEEGLKFMVYLQKENIIDESGMPKERFSAEFPKEGPSILRIQQVVRGDSAAYFCASSPPSTGNTEAFFGQGTRLTVV.

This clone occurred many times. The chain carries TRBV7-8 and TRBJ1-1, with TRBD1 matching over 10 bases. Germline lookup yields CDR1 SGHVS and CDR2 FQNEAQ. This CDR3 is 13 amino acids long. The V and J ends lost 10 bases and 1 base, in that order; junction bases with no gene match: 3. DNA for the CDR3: TGTGCCACCCGACAGGGGGCGAACACTGAAGCTTTCTTT. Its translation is CATRQGANTEAFF.

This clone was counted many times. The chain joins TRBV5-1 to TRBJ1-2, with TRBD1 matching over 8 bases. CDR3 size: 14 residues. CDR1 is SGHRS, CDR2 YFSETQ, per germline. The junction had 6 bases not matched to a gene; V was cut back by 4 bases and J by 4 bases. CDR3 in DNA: TGCGCCAGCAGCGAGGGGGGGACAGGCTATGGCTACACCTTC. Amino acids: CASSEGGTGYGYTF.

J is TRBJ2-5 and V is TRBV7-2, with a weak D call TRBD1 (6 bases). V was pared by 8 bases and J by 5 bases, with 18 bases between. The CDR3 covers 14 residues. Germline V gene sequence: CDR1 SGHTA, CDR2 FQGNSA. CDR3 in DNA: TGTGCCAGCCGGACGGCAGGGGCGTCCGAGACCCAGTACTTC. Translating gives CASRTAGASETQYF.

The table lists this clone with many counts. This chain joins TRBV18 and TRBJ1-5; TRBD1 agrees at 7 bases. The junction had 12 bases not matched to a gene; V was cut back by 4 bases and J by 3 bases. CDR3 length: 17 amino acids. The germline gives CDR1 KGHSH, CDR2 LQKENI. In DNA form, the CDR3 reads TGTGCCAGCTCACTTTCGCCTCACAGGGGCAACAATCAGCCCCAGCATTTT. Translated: CASSLSPHRGNNQPQHF.

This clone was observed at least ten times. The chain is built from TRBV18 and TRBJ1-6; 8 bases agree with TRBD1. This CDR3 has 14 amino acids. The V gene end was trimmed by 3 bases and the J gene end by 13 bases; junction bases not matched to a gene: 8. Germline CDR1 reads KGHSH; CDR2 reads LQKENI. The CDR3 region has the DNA TGTGCCAGCTCACCCGGGACAGGCTACGGTCCCCTCCACTTT. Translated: CASSPGTGYGPLHF. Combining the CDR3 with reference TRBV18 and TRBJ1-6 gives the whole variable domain NAGVMQNPRHLVRRRGQEARLRCSPMKGHSHVYWYRQLPEEGLKFMVYLQKENIIDESGMPKERFSAEFPKEGPSILRIQQVVRGDSAAYFCASSPGTGYGPLHFGNGTRLTVT.

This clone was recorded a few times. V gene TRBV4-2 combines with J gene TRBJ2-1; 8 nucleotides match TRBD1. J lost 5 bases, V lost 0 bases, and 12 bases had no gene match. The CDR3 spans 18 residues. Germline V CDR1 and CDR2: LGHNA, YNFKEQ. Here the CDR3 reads CASSQEPADRGLNNEQFF. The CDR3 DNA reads TGTGCCAGCAGCCAAGAGCCGGCTGACAGGGGATTAAACAATGAGCAGTTCTTC.

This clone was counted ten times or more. In DNA form, the CDR3 reads TGTGCCAGCAGCTTACGGACAGCCCAAGAGACCCAGTACTTC. It encodes CASSLRTAQETQYF. The gene calls are TRBV7-2 and TRBJ2-5; D may be TRBD1 (6 bases). The V end lost 2 bases, the J end lost 1 base, and 8 bases lay between the germline ends. Germline V gene sequence: CDR1 SGHTA, CDR2 FQGNSA. The CDR3 has 14 residues.

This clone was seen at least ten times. The CDR3 region has the DNA TGTGCCAGCAGCGCCGGGACAGGGAGGAACGAGCAGTACTTC. Translating it yields CASSAGTGRNEQYF. This rearrangement joins TRBV6-4 to TRBJ2-7, with TRBD1 matching 9 bases. The junction had 8 bases not matched to a gene; V was cut back by 6 bases and J by 5 bases. Germline CDR1 reads MRHNA; CDR2 reads SNTAGT. This CDR3 spans 14 amino acids.

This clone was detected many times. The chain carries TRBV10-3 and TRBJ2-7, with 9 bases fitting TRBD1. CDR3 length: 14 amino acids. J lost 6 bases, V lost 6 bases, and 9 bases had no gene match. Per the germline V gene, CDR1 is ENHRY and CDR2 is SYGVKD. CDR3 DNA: TGTGCCATCAGCCTAGGGGGACAGGGATCCGAGCAGTACGTC. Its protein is CAISLGGQGSEQYV.

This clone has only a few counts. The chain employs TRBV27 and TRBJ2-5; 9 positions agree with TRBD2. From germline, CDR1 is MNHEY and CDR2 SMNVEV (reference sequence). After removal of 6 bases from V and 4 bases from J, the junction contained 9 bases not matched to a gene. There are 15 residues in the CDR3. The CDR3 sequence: CASRERSGGRETQYF. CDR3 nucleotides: TGTGCCAGCAGGGAAAGGAGCGGGGGGAGAGAGACCCAGTACTTC.

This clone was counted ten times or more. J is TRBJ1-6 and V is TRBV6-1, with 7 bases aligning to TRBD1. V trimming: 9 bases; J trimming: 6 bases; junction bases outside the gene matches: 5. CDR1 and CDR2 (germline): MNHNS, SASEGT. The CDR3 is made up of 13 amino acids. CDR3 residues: CASKAGGNSPLHF. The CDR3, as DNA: TGTGCCAGTAAGGCAGGGGGTAATTCACCCCTCCACTTT.

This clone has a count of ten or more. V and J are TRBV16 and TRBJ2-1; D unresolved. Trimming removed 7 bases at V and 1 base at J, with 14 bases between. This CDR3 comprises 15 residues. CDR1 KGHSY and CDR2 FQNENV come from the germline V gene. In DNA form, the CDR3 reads TGTGCCAGCAACACCCAGGTCGGTTCCTACAATGAGCAGTTCTTC. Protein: CASNTQVGSYNEQFF.

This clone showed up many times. The CDR3 loop reads CASSSTVPPYEQYF. The CDR3 region has the DNA TGTGCCAGCAGTTCGACAGTCCCCCCCTACGAGCAGTACTTC. This chain uses TRBV27 with TRBJ2-7; perhaps TRBD1 as D (5 bases). This CDR3 is 14 amino acids long. Germline CDR1 and CDR2: MNHEY and SMNVEV (reference sequence). Trimming left V 4 bases short and J 2 bases short, with 12 bases between.

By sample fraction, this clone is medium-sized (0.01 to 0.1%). CDR3 sequence reads: CASSGDSASGNTIYF. Here the CDR3 DNA reads TGTGCCAGTAGTGGGGACAGCGCGTCTGGAAACACCATATATTTT. This chain connects TRBV19 to TRBJ1-3; 7 bases are shared with TRBD1. Germline CDR1 and CDR2: LNHDA and SQIVND (reference sequence). The junction had 5 bases not matched to a gene; V was cut back by 5 bases and J by 1 base. CDR3 size: 15 residues.

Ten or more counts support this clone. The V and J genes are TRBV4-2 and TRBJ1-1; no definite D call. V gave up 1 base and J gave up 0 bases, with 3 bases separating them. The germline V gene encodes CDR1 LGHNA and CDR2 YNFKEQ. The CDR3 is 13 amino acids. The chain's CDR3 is CASSQGVNTEAFF. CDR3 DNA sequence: TGTGCCAGCAGCCAAGGAGTGAACACTGAAGCTTTCTTT.

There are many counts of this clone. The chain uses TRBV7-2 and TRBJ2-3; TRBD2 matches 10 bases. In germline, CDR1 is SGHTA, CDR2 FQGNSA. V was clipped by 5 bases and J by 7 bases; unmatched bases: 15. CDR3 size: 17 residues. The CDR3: CASSPMVSSGSIYTQYF. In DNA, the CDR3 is TGTGCCAGCAGCCCAATGGTTTCTAGCGGGAGTATCTATACGCAGTATTTT.

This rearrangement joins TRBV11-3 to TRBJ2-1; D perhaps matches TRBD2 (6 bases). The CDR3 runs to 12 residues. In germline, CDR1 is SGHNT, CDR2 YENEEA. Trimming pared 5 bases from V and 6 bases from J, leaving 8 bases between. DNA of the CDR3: TGTGCCAGCAGCCATAGCGGCAATGAGCAGTTCTTC. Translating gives CASSHSGNEQFF.

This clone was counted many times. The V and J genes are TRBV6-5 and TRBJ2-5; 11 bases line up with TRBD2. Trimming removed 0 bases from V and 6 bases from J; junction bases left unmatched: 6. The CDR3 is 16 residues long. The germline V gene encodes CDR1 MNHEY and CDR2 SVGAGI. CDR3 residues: CASSYSTSGTLKTQYF. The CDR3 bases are TGTGCCAGCAGTTACTCGACTAGCGGGACGTTAAAGACCCAGTACTTC.

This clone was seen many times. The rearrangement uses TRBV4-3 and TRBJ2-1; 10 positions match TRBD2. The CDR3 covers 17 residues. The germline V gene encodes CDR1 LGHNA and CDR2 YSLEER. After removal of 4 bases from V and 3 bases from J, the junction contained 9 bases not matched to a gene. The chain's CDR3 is CASSRQSSGGNYNEQFF. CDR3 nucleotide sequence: TGCGCCAGCAGCCGACAATCTAGCGGGGGAAACTACAATGAGCAGTTCTTC.

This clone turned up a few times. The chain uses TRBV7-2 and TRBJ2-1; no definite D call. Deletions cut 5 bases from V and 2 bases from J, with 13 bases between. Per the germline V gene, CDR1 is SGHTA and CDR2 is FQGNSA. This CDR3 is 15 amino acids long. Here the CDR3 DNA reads TGTGCCAGCAGCATCAGTGGCGGCCCCTACAATGAGCAGTTCTTC. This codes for CASSISGGPYNEQFF.

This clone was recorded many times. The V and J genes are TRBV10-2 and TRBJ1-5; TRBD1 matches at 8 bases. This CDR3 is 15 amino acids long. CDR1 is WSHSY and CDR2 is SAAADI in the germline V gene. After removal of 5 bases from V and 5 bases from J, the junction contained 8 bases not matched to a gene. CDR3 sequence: CASSRWDRQDQPQHF. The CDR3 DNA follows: TGCGCCAGCAGTCGCTGGGACAGGCAGGATCAGCCCCAGCATTTT.

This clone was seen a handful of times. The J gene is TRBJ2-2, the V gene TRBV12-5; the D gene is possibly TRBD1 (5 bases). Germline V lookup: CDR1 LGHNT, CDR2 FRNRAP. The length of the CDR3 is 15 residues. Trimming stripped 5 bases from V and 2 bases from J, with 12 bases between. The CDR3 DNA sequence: TGTGCTAGTGGTGTGGGTCAGGGTAACACCGGGGAGCTGTTTTTT. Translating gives CASGVGQGNTGELFF.

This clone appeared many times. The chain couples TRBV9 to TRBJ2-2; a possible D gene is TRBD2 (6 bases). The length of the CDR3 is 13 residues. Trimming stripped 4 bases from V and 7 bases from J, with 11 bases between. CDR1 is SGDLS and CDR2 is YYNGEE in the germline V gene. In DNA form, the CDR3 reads TGTGCCAGCAGCATGCGGGGAGTCGGGGAGCTGTTTTTT. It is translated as CASSMRGVGELFF.

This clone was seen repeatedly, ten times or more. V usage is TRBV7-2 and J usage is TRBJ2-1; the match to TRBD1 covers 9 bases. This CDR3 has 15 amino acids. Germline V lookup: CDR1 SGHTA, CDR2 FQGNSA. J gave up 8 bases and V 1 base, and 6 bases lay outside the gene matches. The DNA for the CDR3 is TGTGCCAGCAGCTTAGGCGGGACAGGGCTCCATGAGCAGTTCTTC. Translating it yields CASSLGGTGLHEQFF.

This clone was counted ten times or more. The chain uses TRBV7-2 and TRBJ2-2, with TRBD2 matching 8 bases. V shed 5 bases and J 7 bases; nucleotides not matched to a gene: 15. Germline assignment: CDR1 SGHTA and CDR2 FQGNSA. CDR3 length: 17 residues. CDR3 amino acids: CASSPTPWTSLVGELFF. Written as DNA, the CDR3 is TGTGCCAGCAGCCCCACACCCTGGACTAGCTTGGTCGGGGAGCTGTTTTTT. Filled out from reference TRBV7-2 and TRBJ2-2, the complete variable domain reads GAGVSQSPSNKVTEKGKDVELRCDPISGHTALYWYRQSLGQGLEFLIYFQGNSAPDKSGLPSDRFSAERTGGSVSTLTIQRTQQEDSAVYLCASSPTPWTSLVGELFFGEGSRLTVL.

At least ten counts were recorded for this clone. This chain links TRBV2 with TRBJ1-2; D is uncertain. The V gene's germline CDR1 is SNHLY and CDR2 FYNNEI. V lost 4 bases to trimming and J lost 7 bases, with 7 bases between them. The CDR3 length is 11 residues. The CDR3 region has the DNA TGTGCCAGCAGTGTTCGAGGTGGCTACACCTTC. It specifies CASSVRGGYTF.

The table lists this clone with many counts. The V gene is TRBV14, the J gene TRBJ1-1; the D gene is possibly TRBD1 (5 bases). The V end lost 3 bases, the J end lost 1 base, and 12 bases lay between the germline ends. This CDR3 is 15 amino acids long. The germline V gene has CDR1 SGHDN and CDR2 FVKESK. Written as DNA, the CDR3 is TGTGCCAGCAGCCAGGTGCGGGGACCGAACACTGAAGCTTTCTTT. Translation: CASSQVRGPNTEAFF.

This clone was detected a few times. This chain's CDR3 is CASSLGQANEKLFF. DNA for the CDR3: TGTGCCAGCAGCTTAGGACAGGCTAATGAAAAACTGTTTTTT. The chain links TRBV7-9 to TRBJ1-4; TRBD1 might be the D (6 bases). Germline CDR1 reads SEHNR; CDR2 reads FQNEAQ (reference sequence). V lost 1 base and J lost 3, with 6 bases in between. This CDR3 has 14 amino acids. Together with reference TRBV7-9 and TRBJ1-4, the CDR3 gives the full variable domain: DTGVSQNPRHKITKRGQNVTFRCDPISEHNRLYWYRQTLGQGPEFLTYFQNEAQLEKSRLLSDRFSAERPKGSFSTLEIQRTEQGDSAMYLCASSLGQANEKLFFGSGTQLSVL.

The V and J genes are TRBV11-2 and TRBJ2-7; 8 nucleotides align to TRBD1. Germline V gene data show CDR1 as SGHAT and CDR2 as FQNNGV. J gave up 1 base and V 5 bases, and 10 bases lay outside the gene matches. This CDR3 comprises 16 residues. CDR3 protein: CASSPRQGRKSYEQYF. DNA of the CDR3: TGTGCCAGCAGCCCAAGACAGGGGAGGAAATCCTACGAGCAGTACTTC.